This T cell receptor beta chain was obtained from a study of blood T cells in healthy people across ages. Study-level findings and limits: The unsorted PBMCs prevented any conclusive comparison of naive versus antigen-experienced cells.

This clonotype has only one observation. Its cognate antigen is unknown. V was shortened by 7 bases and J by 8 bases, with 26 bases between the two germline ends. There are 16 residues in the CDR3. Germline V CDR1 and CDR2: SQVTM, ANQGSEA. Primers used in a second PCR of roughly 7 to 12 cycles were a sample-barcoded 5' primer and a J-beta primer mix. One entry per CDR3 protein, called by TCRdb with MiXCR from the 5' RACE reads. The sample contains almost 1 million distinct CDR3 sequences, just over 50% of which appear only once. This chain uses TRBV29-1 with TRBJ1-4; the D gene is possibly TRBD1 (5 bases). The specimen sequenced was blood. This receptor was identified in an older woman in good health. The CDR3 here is CSAIVREGQNLEKLFF. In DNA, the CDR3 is TGCAGCGCCATAGTCCGGGAGGGGCAAAATTTAGAAAAACTGTTTTTT.